A selection of T cell receptor beta chains follows, all from one sample in a study of cytomegalovirus exposure and HLA in healthy donors. The assay was immunoSEQ multiplex PCR, and TCRdb's table has in-frame clones only and misses some. The sample lists around 70,000 clones; approximately 95% were seen once. Sequenced material: PBMCs. These receptors were obtained from a man younger than 35 in good health and CMV-seronegative. Both conserved end residues are part of each CDR3. A D gene is named only where the DNA matches it firmly. Clone size is shown for a subset of rows, as once, few, many or a class of expanded clone.

d_call,clone_size,v_call,j_call,cdr3_nt,cdr3_aa
NA,NA,TRBV28,TRBJ1-1,TGTGCCAGCAGCTTACCGGGGGGCTTTGACACTGAAGCTTTCTTT,CASSLPGGFDTEAFF
TRBD1,NA,TRBV7-9,TRBJ1-1,TGTGCCAGCAGCTTAGACAGGGGACCTATGAACACTGAAGCTTTCTTT,CASSLDRGPMNTEAFF
NA,NA,TRBV9,TRBJ2-5,TGTGCCAGCAGCGTAGCCGGGGGAGAGATGGCCCAGTACTTC,CASSVAGGEMAQYF
TRBD1,NA,TRBV29-1,TRBJ1-1,TGCAGCGTTGACCCAGGGGGTACTGAAGCTTTCTTT,CSVDPGGTEAFF
NA,NA,TRBV14,TRBJ1-4,TGTGCCAGCAGCCAAAGAGTCCAAAGTAATGAAAAACTGTTTTTT,CASSQRVQSNEKLFF
TRBD1,once,TRBV30,TRBJ1-6,TGTGCCTGGAGTGGCGGAGGGGACAGGGCTTCACCCCTCCACTTT,CAWSGGGDRASPLHF
TRBD2,NA,TRBV7-2,TRBJ2-7,TGTGCCAGCAGCCTGGGACTAGCGGGGGGCGTAGTACCCTACGAGCAGTACTTC,CASSLGLAGGVVPYEQYF
NA,NA,TRBV28,TRBJ1-2,TGTGCCAGCACCATCAGTACAGGAATCTATGGCTACACCTTC,CASTISTGIYGYTF
NA,NA,TRBV5-1,TRBJ2-3,TGCGCCAGCAGCTCGCTCAGGGCAGATACGCAGTATTTT,CASSSLRADTQYF
TRBD1,NA,TRBV2,TRBJ2-2,TGTGCCAGCAGTGACCCCCAGGGGGACAGCGGCACCGGGGAGCTGTTTTTT,CASSDPQGDSGTGELFF
NA,NA,TRBV4-1,TRBJ1-1,TGCGCCAGCAGTCTTACATCGAACACTGAAGCTTTCTTT,CASSLTSNTEAFF
NA,NA,TRBV28,TRBJ1-2,TGTGCCAGCAGTCCCGGACAGATCCTCCCTTATGGCTACACCTTC,CASSPGQILPYGYTF
TRBD2,NA,TRBV30,TRBJ2-1,TGTGCCTGGAGGCGGGGGGGAAATGAGCAGTTCTTC,CAWRRGGNEQFF
NA,once,TRBV9,TRBJ2-7,TGTGCCAGCAGCGTAGAGCAGGGAGGTTACGAGCAGTACTTC,CASSVEQGGYEQYF
NA,NA,TRBV11-2,TRBJ2-7,TGTGCCAGCAGCTTAGATGTAACCTACGAGCAGTACTTC,CASSLDVTYEQYF
TRBD1,NA,TRBV5-1,TRBJ1-2,TGCGCCAGCAGCCGGGGACAGGGTATAGATGGCTACACCTTC,CASSRGQGIDGYTF
TRBD1,NA,TRBV7-2,TRBJ1-5,TGTGCCAGCAGCTCTCAGGACAGGGGGGCGAAAGTTGAACAGCCCCAGCATTTT,CASSSQDRGAKVEQPQHF
TRBD1,NA,TRBV30,TRBJ1-1,TGTGCCTGGGACACAGGGGAAACCTGGAACACTGAAGCTTTCTTT,CAWDTGETWNTEAFF
NA,NA,TRBV2,TRBJ2-4,TGTGCCAGCAGTGTAATCTATGGGGCCGGCATTCAGTACTTC,CASSVIYGAGIQYF
NA,NA,TRBV28,TRBJ2-5,TGTGCCAGCAGGTTACTGAGGTACCAAGAGACCCAGTACTTC,CASRLLRYQETQYF
NA,NA,TRBV11-2,TRBJ2-3,TGTGCCAGCAGCTTATGGTATCAGGGCGGCACAGATACGCAGTATTTT,CASSLWYQGGTDTQYF
NA,NA,TRBV5-1,TRBJ2-1,TGCGCCAGCAGTTTAACGCCGGGACTGCTCAATGAGCAGTTCTTC,CASSLTPGLLNEQFF
TRBD1,NA,TRBV5-6,TRBJ1-2,TGTGCCAGCAGCCCGGGACAGGACTATGGCTACACCTTC,CASSPGQDYGYTF
NA,NA,TRBV6-5,TRBJ1-1,TGTGCCAGCAGTGCGGAAGGTCGGCTTAACACTGAAGCTTTCTTT,CASSAEGRLNTEAFF
NA,NA,TRBV27,TRBJ1-2,TGTGCCAGCAGTTTAACCCCAGTACCGATCTATGGCTACACCTTC,CASSLTPVPIYGYTF
TRBD1,NA,TRBV7-3,TRBJ1-1,TGTGCCAGCCGAAGACAGGGTGGGGACAAGGAAGCTTTCTTT,CASRRQGGDKEAFF
NA,NA,TRBV29-1,TRBJ1-5,TGCAGCGCAGGGGACAACCAGCCCCAGCATTTT,CSAGDNQPQHF
TRBD2,once,TRBV6-1,TRBJ2-2,TGTGCCAGCAGTGAAGCCTGGGGAGGGGTGGGCACCGGGGAGCTGTTTTTT,CASSEAWGGVGTGELFF
TRBD1,NA,TRBV5-4,TRBJ1-1,TGTGCCAGCAGCGCGGGACAGGTTAACACTGAAGCTTTCTTT,CASSAGQVNTEAFF
TRBD1,NA,TRBV6-6,TRBJ2-7,TGTGCCAGCAGCCGGGACAGAGGCTACGAGCAGTACTTC,CASSRDRGYEQYF
TRBD1,NA,TRBV5-4,TRBJ2-7,TGTGCCAGCAGCTCCCCTGGGACAGGGGGCCGGCACGAGCAGTACTTC,CASSSPGTGGRHEQYF
NA,once,TRBV7-9,TRBJ1-5,TGTGCCAGCAGCTTAGAGGCGGAAGGTCGCAATCAGCCCCAGCATTTT,CASSLEAEGRNQPQHF
TRBD1,NA,TRBV13,TRBJ1-5,TGTGCCAGCAGCCGACAGGGGGCTCAGCCCCAGCATTTT,CASSRQGAQPQHF
NA,NA,TRBV6-5,TRBJ1-2,TGTGCCAGCAGTTACTCCTCGACGGGCTATGGCTACACCTTC,CASSYSSTGYGYTF
NA,NA,TRBV19,TRBJ1-2,TGTGCCAGTAGGGGGACACCAAACTATGGCTACACCTTC,CASRGTPNYGYTF
NA,NA,TRBV5-4,TRBJ2-5,TGTGCCAGCAGCGGGGGGTTAGGAGTTACCCAGTACTTC,CASSGGLGVTQYF
TRBD1,NA,TRBV7-9,TRBJ2-3,TGTGCCAGCAGCCTAGGACAGGGGGCGGCAGATACGCAGTATTTT,CASSLGQGAADTQYF
TRBD1,once,TRBV29-1,TRBJ1-5,TGCAGCGCTGCAATTTCCGGGACAGGGGGTAATCAGCCCCAGCATTTT,CSAAISGTGGNQPQHF
NA,NA,TRBV19,TRBJ2-6,TGTGCCAGTAGTATTAAGGGACAATCTGGGGCCAACGTCCTGACTTTC,CASSIKGQSGANVLTF
NA,NA,TRBV5-1,TRBJ1-2,TGCGCCAGCAGCCCTAATTCTAACTATGGCTACACCTTC,CASSPNSNYGYTF
NA,NA,TRBV19,TRBJ2-1,TGTGCCAGTAGTATAGAAATTAATCCAAGGGGGCAGTTCTTC,CASSIEINPRGQFF
NA,once,TRBV7-3,TRBJ2-1,TGTGCCAGCAGCTTAATCGCAGGGACTCCTTACAATGAGCAGTTCTTC,CASSLIAGTPYNEQFF